The next 28 T cell receptor beta chains were all read from a single sample in a study of CD8+ T cells in alopecia areata. cDNA prepared by RNA extraction and subsequent reverse transcription served as the template for sequencing. The repertoire was sequenced with immunoSEQ multiplex PCR; TCRdb's copy has only in-frame clones and lacks some. This sample has roughly 120,000 clones; 58% occur once, and the top ten carry approximately 31%. Treatment described: oral pan-JAK inhibitor, 5-10 mg twice daily. The input for sequencing was CD8+ T cells sorted from blood, taken at week 4, from a patient treated with tofacitinib. The receptors stem from a human donor with alopecia areata.

The rearrangement uses TRBV30 and TRBJ1-5; TRBD1 aligns across 10 bases. V lost 4 bases and J lost 2; bases outside the gene matches: 2. CDR3 length: 14 residues. CDR1 and CDR2 from the germline V gene are GTSNPN and SVGIG (reference sequence). As DNA, the CDR3 is TGTGCCTGGACGACAGGGGGCGGCAATCAGCCCCAGCATTTT. This encodes CAWTTGGGNQPQHF.

The genes are TRBV7-9 and TRBJ2-7; D remains ambiguous. This CDR3 region has 15 residues. Trimming cost V 4 bases and J 2 bases, with 15 bases left between them. Germline V gene lookup returns CDR1 SEHNR and CDR2 FQNEAQ (reference sequence). The CDR3 nucleotides read TGTGCCAGCAGCTCCGAAGGTGGCGGACCCTACGAGCAGTACTTC. Protein: CASSSEGGGPYEQYF. The entire variable domain, with the rest obtained from reference TRBV7-9 and TRBJ2-7, is as follows: DTGVSQNPRHKITKRGQNVTFRCDPISEHNRLYWYRQTLGQGPEFLTYFQNEAQLEKSRLLSDRFSAERPKGSFSTLEIQRTEQGDSAMYLCASSSEGGGPYEQYFGPGTRLTVT.

The chain employs TRBV30 and TRBJ1-1, with D maybe TRBD1 (6 bases). V was pared by 3 bases and J by 4 bases, with 12 bases between. The CDR3 runs 13 residues. Germline V lookup: CDR1 GTSNPN, CDR2 SVGIG (reference sequence). The CDR3 nucleotides are TGTGCCTGGAGAACAGGGTGGTCCACTGAAGCTTTCTTT. Its protein product is CAWRTGWSTEAFF.

The gene calls are TRBV7-9 and TRBJ1-4, with D possibly TRBD1 on 5 matching bases. Trimming left V 4 bases short and J 8 bases short, with 11 bases between. Per germline, CDR1 SEHNR and CDR2 FQNEAQ (reference sequence). CDR3 length: 13 residues. The CDR3 is CASSSTGGEKLFF. In nucleotides, the CDR3 is TGTGCCAGCAGCTCTACAGGCGGGGAAAAACTGTTTTTT. Full variable domain (rest looked up from reference TRBV7-9 and TRBJ1-4): DTGVSQNPRHKITKRGQNVTFRCDPISEHNRLYWYRQTLGQGPEFLTYFQNEAQLEKSRLLSDRFSAERPKGSFSTLEIQRTEQGDSAMYLCASSSTGGEKLFFGSGTQLSVL.

In nucleotides, the CDR3 is TGTGCCAGCAGCCCCACGGGACTAGCGGTACAAGAGACCCAGTACTTC. The encoded protein is CASSPTGLAVQETQYF. The chain has TRBV7-8 and TRBJ2-5; 11 positions agree with TRBD2. The CDR3 spans 16 residues. V shed 5 bases and J 2 bases; nucleotides not matched to a gene: 7. Germline values: CDR1 SGHVS, CDR2 FQNEAQ.

This clone was recorded only once. V gene TRBV29-1 combines with J gene TRBJ2-1, with TRBD1 identical over 8 bases. This CDR3 has 14 residues. Germline V gives CDR1 SQVTM, CDR2 ANQGSEA. Trimming at V came to 5 bases and at J to 3 bases, leaving 6 bases not matched to a gene. In nucleotides, the CDR3 is TGCAGCGTTACGCCGGACAGGGTCTACAATGAGCAGTTCTTC. Translating it yields CSVTPDRVYNEQFF.

There are a few counts of this clone. The V and J genes are TRBV4-1 and TRBJ1-2; D remains ambiguous. CDR3 length equals 15 residues. From germline, CDR1 is MGHRA and CDR2 YSYEKL. Between the trimmed V and J ends, which lost 5 bases and 3 bases, there was a span of 16 bases. The CDR3 sequence is CASSRSSSSYYGYTF. The DNA for the CDR3 is TGCGCCAGCAGCAGATCGTCCTCCTCCTACTATGGCTACACCTTC.

The chain has TRBV7-9 and TRBJ1-1; D is ambiguous. Germline V gene sequence: CDR1 SEHNR, CDR2 FQNEAQ (reference sequence). CDR3 length equals 12 residues. Trimming shortened V by 9 bases and J by 5 bases, and 13 bases separated the two germline ends. CDR3 sequence (DNA): TGTGCCAGTCTAAGGCTGGGGACTGAAGCTTTCTTT. Translating gives CASLRLGTEAFF.

This chain uses TRBV4-2 with TRBJ2-7, with a tentative D call TRBD2 (6 bases). This CDR3 region has 15 residues. Germline values: CDR1 LGHNA, CDR2 YNFKEQ. The V end was cut by 0 bases, the J end by 2 bases, with 11 bases between. The CDR3 bases are TGTGCCAGCAGCCAAGATTCGCGGGGAGCCTACGAGCAGTACTTC. This sequence encodes CASSQDSRGAYEQYF.

The genes are TRBV27 and TRBJ2-1; D might be TRBD1 or TRBD2, each matching 5 bases. Germline values: CDR1 MNHEY, CDR2 SMNVEV (reference sequence). Between the trimmed V and J ends, which lost 5 bases and 7 bases, there was a span of 18 bases. CDR3 length: 15 amino acids. CDR3 DNA: TGTGCCAGCAGTGGACCCACTAGTCAGGGAAATGAGCAGTTCTTC. Translating it yields CASSGPTSQGNEQFF.

This clone was counted between two and nine times. The chain recombines TRBV6-5 with TRBJ2-1; 10 positions match TRBD2. The J segment lost 8 bases and the V segment lost 2 bases, leaving 6 bases of the junction unmatched. CDR1 and CDR2 (germline): MNHEY, SVGAGI. This CDR3 is 15 amino acids long. CDR3 in amino acids: CASSYLSGGADEQFF. The CDR3 DNA reads as TGTGCCAGCAGTTACCTGAGCGGGGGGGCCGATGAGCAGTTCTTC.

The chain carries TRBV29-1 and TRBJ2-2, with a possible D match to TRBD2 (5 bases). Deletions cut 7 bases from V and 8 bases from J, with 11 bases between. From germline, CDR1 is SQVTM and CDR2 ANQGSEA. The CDR3 covers 11 residues. CDR3 nucleotides: TGCAGCGGCCTAGCAATGGGGGAGCTGTTTTTT. Its translation: CSGLAMGELFF.

The rearrangement joins TRBV29-1 to TRBJ1-5; possibly TRBD1 for D (6 bases). The CDR3 consists of 13 residues. Germline loops: CDR1 SQVTM, CDR2 ANQGSEA. V was cut by 6 bases and J by 3 bases, with 12 bases left in between. CDR3 DNA: TGCAGCGTGAGGGGGAGCAACAATCAGCCCCAGCATTTT. Its translation is CSVRGSNNQPQHF.

The chain uses TRBV29-1 and TRBJ1-3; 7 positions match TRBD1. The trim removed 6 bases at V and 0 bases at J, leaving 5 bases unmatched. CDR1 SQVTM and CDR2 ANQGSEA come from the germline V gene. The CDR3 has 14 amino acids. In nucleotides, the CDR3 is TGCAGCGTACGACAGGGTAGCTCTGGAAACACCATATATTTT. Amino acids: CSVRQGSSGNTIYF.

The CDR3 loop is CASSLLRGGETQYF. CDR3 DNA: TGTGCCAGCAGCTTACTTCGGGGAGGGGAGACCCAGTACTTC. This chain joins TRBV7-9 and TRBJ2-5, with 7 bases lining up with TRBD2. This CDR3 comprises 14 residues. Losses at the gene ends were 2 bases for V and 5 bases for J; bases not matched to a gene: 5. Germline-derived CDR1 and CDR2 are SEHNR and FQNEAQ (reference sequence).

The chain has TRBV29-1 and TRBJ2-2; TRBD2 is a possible D gene (6 bases). V lost 8 bases and J 2 bases, leaving 15 bases between the germline ends. There are 14 residues in the CDR3. Germline V lookup: CDR1 SQVTM, CDR2 ANQGSEA. CDR3: CSLKPGENTGELFF. The CDR3 coding sequence is TGCAGCCTTAAACCGGGGGAAAACACCGGGGAGCTGTTTTTT.

The sample holds a few counts of this clone. The chain recombines TRBV6-4 with TRBJ2-3; TRBD2 matches 8 bases. The length of the CDR3 is 13 residues. V shed 6 bases, J shed 1 base, and the junction held 0 bases outside the gene matches. The germline V gene has CDR1 MRHNA and CDR2 SNTAGT. The CDR3 is CASRRGGTDTQYF. Here the CDR3 DNA reads TGTGCCAGCAGGCGGGGGGGCACAGATACGCAGTATTTT.

This chain uses TRBV9 with TRBJ2-5; TRBD2 matches at 8 bases. The CDR3 spans 15 residues. The V gene's germline CDR1 is SGDLS and CDR2 YYNGEE. V lost 3 bases to trimming and J lost 5 bases; unmatched junction nucleotides: 9. The CDR3 DNA reads as TGTGCCAGCAGCGGCACGGGAGGGGAGATGGAGACCCAGTACTTC. Protein sequence: CASSGTGGEMETQYF.

This clone was counted a few times. The chain uses TRBV5-6 and TRBJ1-2, with TRBD1 identical over 11 bases. Unmatched junction bases numbered 3, after V lost 4 bases and J lost 4 bases. This CDR3 is 14 amino acids long. CDR1 and CDR2 from the germline V gene are SGHDT and YYEEEE. This CDR3 reads CASSHGTGGYGYTF. CDR3 nucleotide sequence: TGTGCCAGCAGCCACGGGACAGGGGGCTATGGCTACACCTTC.

The genes are TRBV30 and TRBJ1-6, with unresolved D. Trimming removed 1 base at V and 0 bases at J, with 10 bases between. The V gene's germline CDR1 is GTSNPN and CDR2 SVGIG (reference sequence). CDR3 length equals 16 residues. Here the CDR3 reads CAWSDTSSSYNSPLHF. CDR3 sequence (DNA): TGTGCCTGGAGTGACACCTCGAGCTCCTATAATTCACCCCTCCACTTT.

The chain employs TRBV23-1 and TRBJ2-3; 7 nucleotides align to TRBD2. TRBV23-1 is annotated as an ORF whose role is uncertain. CDR3 size: 14 residues. J was trimmed by 3 bases and V by 5 bases; bases with no gene match: 5. The chain's CDR3 is CASSWGGRTDTQYF. In DNA form, the CDR3 reads TGCGCCAGCAGTTGGGGGGGGAGGACAGATACGCAGTATTTT.

The table lists this clone with a count of one. The V and J genes are TRBV27 and TRBJ2-3; 7 nucleotides line up with TRBD2. The CDR3 loop spans 15 amino acids. Germline CDR1 reads MNHEY; CDR2 reads SMNVEV (reference sequence). V was clipped by 0 bases and J by 1 base; unmatched bases: 1. The CDR3 sequence: CASSLSLAGTDTQYF. DNA of the CDR3: TGTGCCAGCAGTTTATCTCTAGCGGGCACAGATACGCAGTATTTT.

This clone has more than one count but fewer than ten. For the CDR3, the DNA is TGTGCCAGCGGAGGGGACATTCAGTACTTC. Its translation: CASGGDIQYF. The chain recombines TRBV6-6 with TRBJ2-4; possibly TRBD2 for D (6 bases). Trimming removed 8 bases at V and 8 bases at J, with 7 bases between. This CDR3 is 10 amino acids long. Germline CDR1 is MNHNY and CDR2 is SVGAGI (reference sequence).

The chain combines TRBV7-2 with TRBJ2-1; perhaps TRBD1 as D (6 bases). The CDR3 runs to 14 residues. The germline V gene has CDR1 SGHTA and CDR2 FQGNSA. Trimming shortened V by 4 bases and J by 5 bases, and 12 bases separated the two germline ends. Here the CDR3 DNA reads TGTGCCAGCAGCTCGGAACCAGGGGACAATGAGCAGTTCTTC. Encoded protein: CASSSEPGDNEQFF.

This sequence joins TRBV19 and TRBJ2-2; perhaps TRBD1 as D (5 bases). V was cut by 3 bases and J by 6 bases, with 8 bases left in between. The germline CDR1 and CDR2 sequences are LNHDA and SQIVND (reference sequence). CDR3 size: 13 residues. The CDR3 loop reads CASSMQGAGELFF. The CDR3 DNA reads as TGTGCCAGTAGTATGCAAGGGGCCGGGGAGCTGTTTTTT.

This clone has a handful of counts. The rearrangement uses TRBV29-1 and TRBJ2-7, with TRBD2 matching over 13 bases. The J segment lost 1 base and the V segment lost 5 bases, leaving 2 bases of the junction unmatched. The CDR3 covers 14 residues. Germline CDR1 is SQVTM and CDR2 is ANQGSEA. In nucleotides, the CDR3 is TGCAGCGTTCAACTAGCGGGGGGGTCCTACGAGCAGTACTTC. Protein product: CSVQLAGGSYEQYF.

A few counts support this clone. This chain uses TRBV29-1 with TRBJ1-2, with TRBD1 matching 12 bases. After removal of 3 bases from V and 5 bases from J, the junction contained 4 bases not matched to a gene. There are 14 residues in the CDR3. The germline CDR1 and CDR2 sequences are SQVTM and ANQGSEA. This chain's CDR3 is CSVDSGQGAYGYTF. In nucleotides, the CDR3 is TGCAGCGTTGATTCGGGACAGGGGGCTTATGGCTACACCTTC.

The rearrangement joins TRBV6-4 to TRBJ2-2; D might be TRBD1 (5 bases). Germline CDR1 MRHNA, CDR2 SNTAGT. The CDR3 loop spans 14 amino acids. V dropped 2 bases and J dropped 1 base, with 5 bases sitting between them. CDR3 in DNA: TGTGCCAGCAGTGACGGACAGAACACCGGGGAGCTGTTTTTT. Translated, it gives CASSDGQNTGELFF.